This TCR beta chain was profiled in a study of glioma-infiltrating T cells after dendritic cell vaccination. The overall study: Treatment, given 2003 to 2012, was autologous tumor lysate-pulsed dendritic cell vaccination. The vaccine used monocyte-derived dendritic cells pulsed overnight with autologous tumor lysate.

TCRB CDR3 was amplified from 2 ug genomic DNA or less. Sequencing was performed with immunoSEQ multiplex PCR; in TCRdb, only in-frame clones are kept and a portion is missing. The table records tens of thousands of clones, approximately 85% of them present only once. Only patients with spare fresh-frozen tumor and over two years of follow-up were included. In germline, CDR1 is LGHNA, CDR2 YNFKEQ. This CDR3 spans 17 amino acids. The V gene end was trimmed by 4 bases and the J gene end by 0 bases; junction bases not matched to a gene: 7. The clonotype originates from a human donor with glioblastoma. The V call is TRBV4-2, the J call TRBJ2-7, with 12 bases fitting TRBD1. The sample consisted of blood, taken before dendritic cell vaccination. The CDR3 DNA follows: TGTGCCAGCAGCCTGGGACAGGGGGCCGACAGCTCCTACGAGCAGTACTTC. Amino acid sequence: CASSLGQGADSSYEQYF.